A single sample is the source of the 2 T cell receptor beta chains below, sequenced in a study of T cell responses to AZD1222 COVID-19 vaccine (TCRdb year 2021). Sample time point, as interpreted from the label and publication: about 28 days (+/-7) after the second vaccine dose. The library was generated by the immunoSEQ multiplex PCR assay. Imported from immuneACCESS, the table was reduced by TCRdb to in-frame sequences with V and J called. These copies leave out some clones; in studies compared against another copy, an unresolved V gene accounts for under half, and the cause of the remainder is not known. The sample table shows 95,000 to 100,000 clones, and about nine tenths are seen once. The ten most abundant clones make up 7.5% to 9.5% of the sample. The sequenced sample was peripheral blood, obtained 28 days after the second AZD1222 dose. The receptors come from an adult who received the AZD1222 COVID-19 vaccine.

This rearrangement joins TRBV5-1 to TRBJ2-3; no clear D gene. Trimming took off 0 bases at V and 3 bases at J, with 2 bases between the two ends. The CDR3 runs 12 residues. Germline V gives CDR1 SGHRS, CDR2 YFSETQ. The CDR3 nucleotides are TGCGCCAGCAGCTTGGTGACAGATACGCAGTATTTT. Translated, it gives CASSLVTDTQYF.

The chain uses TRBV6-1 and TRBJ2-7; the D gene is possibly TRBD1 (6 bases). The V end was cut by 2 bases, the J end by 9 bases, with 17 bases between. The length of the CDR3 is 14 residues. Germline-derived CDR1 and CDR2 are MNHNS and SASEGT. CDR3 sequence: CASSEPGHTNGQYF. CDR3 bases: TGTGCCAGCAGTGAACCGGGACATACCAACGGGCAGTACTTC.